The clone carrying this TCR beta chain was seen once. Its specificity is unknown. This entry is derived from a study of cytomegalovirus exposure and HLA in healthy donors. Turning to the study itself: The approximately 660 first-cohort repertoires shared a platform with the approximately 120 validation repertoires, as reported in a later analysis. Whole-study findings and limits: Specificity of a few CMV-associated chains for CMV antigens was verified in vitro. The tendency of first-cohort TCR clusters to co-occur in the 100 to 150 validation repertoires emerged from a later analysis. The study recorded 160 or so TCR beta chains that were cytomegalovirus-associated.

This CDR3 is 17 amino acids long. Germline-derived CDR1 and CDR2 are SGHNT and YYREEE (reference sequence). V lost 4 bases and J lost 1; bases outside the gene matches: 10. Method: immunoSEQ multiplex PCR; TCRdb's copy keeps in-frame clones and lacks some. Among about 180,000 clones listed, less than 85% were seen once. The sequenced material came from PBMCs. The origin of this receptor is a man aged 18 to 29 in good health and CMV-seropositive. V is TRBV5-4 and J is TRBJ2-2; 7 bases are shared with TRBD2. CDR3 in DNA: TGTGCCAGCAGCGGGAGCCTAGCGGTCATGAACACCGGGGAGCTGTTTTTT. It encodes CASSGSLAVMNTGELFF.